One T cell receptor (beta chain) is described in this entry. Its specificity is not known. Deletions cut 2 bases from V and 5 bases from J, with 13 bases between. The CDR3 covers 14 residues. CDR1 is KGHSH and CDR2 is LQKENI in the germline V gene. The sequenced template was cDNA made from the entire isolated RNA. Naive, central memory and regulatory T cell samples produced a mean of approximately 3.6 million reads. Some clones are missing from TCRdb's copy, which holds only in-frame ones; the method was immunoSEQ multiplex PCR. The sample holds 630,000 or so clones, over 11% seen once. These data originate in a study of beta chain features in type 1 diabetes. Study-level points and caveats: There was no resolution here of whether HLA type influences TCRB rearrangement. Moderate yet significant TCRB CDR3 shortening was seen in Type 1 diabetes patients in all four CD4+ subsets. Equally in patients and controls, shorter templates might have been favored by PCR.

The chain uses TRBV18 and TRBJ2-7; perhaps TRBD1 as D (5 bases). This sequence originates from a man aged 18 to 30 with type 1 diabetes. Specimen: naive CD4+ T cells from blood. DNA for the CDR3: TGTGCCAGCTCACCAGGGCAGGGTATCCACGAGCAGTACTTC. This gives the protein CASSPGQGIHEQYF. Full variable domain (remainder filled in from reference TRBV18 and TRBJ2-7): NAGVMQNPRHLVRRRGQEARLRCSPMKGHSHVYWYRQLPEEGLKFMVYLQKENIIDESGMPKERFSAEFPKEGPSILRIQQVVRGDSAAYFCASSPGQGIHEQYFGPGTRLTVT.